These 3 T cell receptor beta chains came from one sample sequenced in a study of regulatory T cells in long-lasting Graves disease. For TCR beta, libraries came from iRepertoire HTBI primers and Arm-PCR of CDR3 regions. Using its own MiXCR run on the multiplex PCR reads, TCRdb lists one record per CDR3 protein. The sample shows hundreds of thousands of distinct CDR3 sequences, roughly 23% of them seen only once. Time point specified: persistent/refractory GD, antithyroid drugs over 5 years with positive TRAb. PBMC-extracted RNA yielded the TCR library. The sequencing used peripheral blood mononuclear cells (PBMCs), collected when the disease was refractory, from a patient treated with antithyroid drugs. The receptors derive from a female donor with Graves disease.

CDR3 in amino acids: CAWEPNYYEQYF. The DNA for the CDR3 is TGTGCCTGGGAGCCCAACTACTACGAGCAGTACTTC. This chain connects TRBV30 to TRBJ2-7; D call uncertain. This CDR3 is 12 amino acids long. Germline V lookup: CDR1 GTSNPN, CDR2 SVGIG (reference sequence). Trimming left V 5 bases short and J 3 bases short, with 11 bases between.

This clonotype has a count of ten or more. This sequence joins TRBV11-1 and TRBJ2-7; weak D call: TRBD2 (5 bases). Between the trimmed V and J ends, which lost 2 bases and 6 bases, there was a span of 14 bases. The CDR3 contains 14 residues. The germline gives CDR1 SGHAT, CDR2 FQDESV (reference sequence). The CDR3 reads CASSLRGNILEQYF. The DNA for the CDR3 is TGTGCCAGCAGCTTACGGGGAAATATACTCGAGCAGTACTTC.

The chain is built from TRBV12-3 or TRBV12-4 and TRBJ1-6, with D possibly TRBD1 on 5 matching bases. This CDR3 has 13 amino acids. Trimming left V 1 base short and J 10 bases short, with 8 bases between. DNA for the CDR3: TGTGCCAGCAGTTTAGGGGGGTGCTCACCCCTCCACTTT. The encoded protein is CASSLGGCSPLHF.